The 30 T cell receptor beta chains below all came from one sample that was sequenced in a study of CD8 T cells in Susac syndrome. A quantity of about 0.5 to 1 ug RNA underwent reverse transcription using random hexamers. One entry per CDR3 protein, called by TCRdb with MiXCR from the immunoSEQ multiplex PCR reads. This table has roughly 150,000 distinct CDR3 sequences, 90% to 95% appearing once. Source material: CD4+ T cells from PBMCs. These receptors originate from a human donor in good health.

The chain employs TRBV7-9 and TRBJ2-7; 7 nucleotides agree with TRBD2. The CDR3 totals 17 residues. Germline trimming cut 5 bases from V and 5 bases from J; bases unmatched to any gene: 18. CDR1 is SEHNR, CDR2 FQNEAQ, per germline (reference sequence). CDR3 sequence: CASSLRGGSGLRDEQYF. DNA of the CDR3: TGTGCCAGCAGCCTTCGGGGAGGGTCGGGGCTTCGCGACGAGCAGTACTTC. The full variable domain, rest sourced from reference TRBV7-9 and TRBJ2-7, is DTGVSQNPRHKITKRGQNVTFRCDPISEHNRLYWYRQTLGQGPEFLTYFQNEAQLEKSRLLSDRFSAERPKGSFSTLEIQRTEQGDSAMYLCASSLRGGSGLRDEQYFGPGTRLTVT.

The chain uses TRBV24-1 and TRBJ2-1; D may be TRBD1 (5 bases). This CDR3 has 15 residues. Trimming removed 3 bases from V and 0 bases from J, with 8 bases in between. Germline V gene lookup returns CDR1 KGHDR and CDR2 SFDVKD. In DNA form, the CDR3 reads TGTGCCACCAGTGATGGGGCAAGCTCCTACAATGAGCAGTTCTTC. This sequence encodes CATSDGASSYNEQFF.

The chain uses TRBV20-1 and TRBJ2-3; D remains ambiguous. The CDR3 has 13 residues. Trimming pared 0 bases from V and 2 bases from J, leaving 6 bases between. Germline V lookup: CDR1 DFQATT, CDR2 SNEGSKA (reference sequence). CDR3 protein: CSARDRFTDTQYF. CDR3 nucleotide sequence: TGCAGTGCTAGAGACCGATTCACAGATACGCAGTATTTT.

The V call is TRBV6-2 or TRBV6-3, the J call TRBJ1-2, with D uncertain. V was cut by 7 bases and J by 7 bases, with 16 bases left in between. The V gene's germline CDR1 is MNHEY and CDR2 SVGEGT. The CDR3 is 13 amino acids. CDR3 in DNA: TGTGCCAGCACCAAGGTCCCCTTGGGTGGCTACACCTTC. Residues: CASTKVPLGGYTF.

V gene TRBV3-1 combines with J gene TRBJ1-1; 7 nucleotides agree with TRBD1. Germline CDR1 reads LGHDT; CDR2 reads YNNKEL (reference sequence). The CDR3 extends over 13 amino acids. With 6 bases clipped from V and 5 bases from J, the junction kept 6 bases outside the gene matches. The CDR3 sequence is CASRTGYSTEAFF. As DNA, the CDR3 is TGTGCCAGCAGGACAGGGTACTCGACTGAAGCTTTCTTT.

This chain links TRBV20-1 with TRBJ2-5; 8 nucleotides line up with TRBD2. Trimming at V came to 5 bases and at J to 2 bases, leaving 7 bases not matched to a gene. CDR3 size: 14 residues. CDR1 and CDR2 (germline): DFQATT, SNEGSKA (reference sequence). This chain's CDR3 is CSAGRTSGQETQYF. DNA for the CDR3: TGCAGTGCTGGTCGAACTAGCGGACAAGAGACCCAGTACTTC.

The chain carries TRBV6-2 or TRBV6-3 and TRBJ1-5; D call uncertain. The V end was cut by 11 bases, the J end by 2 bases, with 13 bases between. Looked up from germline, CDR1 is MNHEY and CDR2 is SVGEGT. The CDR3 spans 13 residues. For the CDR3, the DNA is TGTGCCTGCCGGGAGGTTGGCAATCAGCCCCAGCATTTT. Translating it yields CACREVGNQPQHF.

The rearrangement uses TRBV20-1 and TRBJ2-5; the match to TRBD2 covers 10 bases. Germline CDR1 and CDR2: DFQATT and SNEGSKA (reference sequence). J lost 1 base, V lost 6 bases, and 8 bases had no gene match. The CDR3 has 15 residues. CDR3 sequence reads: CSALSAGGRQETQYF. CDR3 bases: TGCAGTGCACTTTCAGCGGGGGGGCGCCAAGAGACCCAGTACTTC.

The gene calls are TRBV7-9 and TRBJ1-3; TRBD1 is a possible D gene (6 bases). The CDR3 contains 17 residues. Trimming took 5 bases from V and 1 from J, leaving 18 bases between them. Looked up from germline, CDR1 is SEHNR and CDR2 is FQNEAQ (reference sequence). The CDR3 region is CASSPGGDPVSGNTIYF. The CDR3 DNA is TGTGCCAGCAGCCCGGGGGGCGACCCTGTGTCTGGAAACACCATATATTTT.

The sample holds one count of this clonotype. The chain combines TRBV5-1 with TRBJ1-3; D unclear. CDR3 length: 11 residues. Germline V lookup: CDR1 SGHRS, CDR2 YFSETQ. Between the trimmed V and J ends, which lost 3 bases and 2 bases, there was a span of 0 bases. CDR3 sequence: CASSSGNTIYF. For the CDR3, the DNA is TGCGCCAGCAGCTCTGGAAACACCATATATTTT.

The J gene is TRBJ2-1, the V gene TRBV7-9; TRBD1 matches at 9 bases. The CDR3 spans 15 residues. Trimming removed 6 bases from V and 6 bases from J; junction bases left unmatched: 9. In germline, CDR1 is SEHNR, CDR2 FQNEAQ (reference sequence). CDR3 coding DNA: TGTGCCAGCAGTTCACAGGGGGCGAGACTCAATGAGCAGTTCTTC. Amino acid sequence: CASSSQGARLNEQFF.

V gene TRBV7-2 combines with J gene TRBJ2-6; D is uncertain. The CDR3 has 14 amino acids. Trimming shortened V by 7 bases and J by 0 bases, and 7 bases separated the two germline ends. CDR1 and CDR2 from the germline V gene are SGHTA and FQGNSA. DNA for the CDR3: TGTGCCAGCAAGCTGTTCTCTGGGGCCAACGTCCTGACTTTC. This codes for CASKLFSGANVLTF.

This sequence joins TRBV6-2 or TRBV6-3 and TRBJ2-3; the D gene could be TRBD1 or TRBD2 (5 bases each). Germline V gene data show CDR1 as MNHEY and CDR2 as SVGEGT. This CDR3 comprises 12 residues. Deletions cut 5 bases from V and 10 bases from J, with 13 bases between. CDR3 DNA sequence: TGTGCCAGCAGTCCGGGACCCCAGGCGCAGTATTTT. Amino acids: CASSPGPQAQYF.

The chain links TRBV3-1 to TRBJ2-5, with D perhaps assigned TRBD1 or TRBD2 (5 bases each). CDR3 length: 13 amino acids. CDR1 is LGHDT and CDR2 is YNNKEL in the germline V gene (reference sequence). The V end was cut by 6 bases, the J end by 9 bases, with 17 bases between. In nucleotides, the CDR3 is TGTGCCAGCAGACCGAGTGCTAGGGGAGCCCAGTACTTC. Its translation: CASRPSARGAQYF.

The V and J genes are TRBV7-2 and TRBJ2-5; D ambiguous. The CDR3 is 14 residues long. CDR1 is SGHTA and CDR2 is FQGNSA in the germline V gene. V was clipped by 5 bases and J by 4 bases, with 14 bases between them. CDR3 region: CASSPGWARETQYF. The CDR3 DNA sequence: TGTGCCAGCAGCCCCGGCTGGGCTCGAGAGACCCAGTACTTC.

This chain links TRBV11-2 with TRBJ2-5; the D call may be TRBD1 or TRBD2 (5 bases each). Trimming cost V 2 bases and J 7 bases, with 20 bases left between them. Looked up from germline, CDR1 is SGHAT and CDR2 is FQNNGV. This CDR3 region has 16 residues. CDR3 protein: CASSLIRGPRFGTQYF. The CDR3 bases are TGTGCCAGCAGCTTAATACGGGGACCCCGGTTCGGGACCCAGTACTTC.

The V and J genes are TRBV9 and TRBJ1-6; D is unresolved. This CDR3 is built from 14 residues. CDR1 and CDR2 (germline): SGDLS, YYNGEE. Trimming shortened V by 0 bases and J by 7 bases, and 8 bases separated the two germline ends. The CDR3: CASSVEPGNSPLHF. The CDR3 nucleotides read TGTGCCAGCAGCGTAGAGCCGGGAAATTCACCCCTCCACTTT.

The rearrangement uses TRBV29-1 and TRBJ1-1; D call uncertain. The CDR3 covers 13 residues. Trimming took off 6 bases at V and 0 bases at J, with 11 bases between the two ends. In germline, CDR1 is SQVTM, CDR2 ANQGSEA. The CDR3 is CSVAGTMNTEAFF. CDR3 nucleotides: TGCAGCGTCGCAGGAACAATGAACACTGAAGCTTTCTTT.

V and J are TRBV5-1 and TRBJ2-3; D is perhaps TRBD2 (6 bases). This CDR3 contains 15 residues. V was shortened by 0 bases and J by 5 bases, with 13 bases between the two germline ends. Germline V gene sequence: CDR1 SGHRS, CDR2 YFSETQ. The CDR3 loop is CASSLVEGPGDTQYF. The CDR3 nucleotides read TGCGCCAGCAGCTTGGTGGAGGGCCCGGGAGATACGCAGTATTTT.

The chain carries TRBV18 and TRBJ2-2, with D hard to call. The CDR3 length is 14 residues. The V end was cut by 0 bases, the J end by 0 bases, with 2 bases between. CDR1 is KGHSH and CDR2 is LQKENI in the germline V gene. The CDR3 sequence is CASSPPTNTGELFF. In nucleotides, the CDR3 is TGTGCCAGCTCACCACCGACGAACACCGGGGAGCTGTTTTTT.

This chain links TRBV20-1 with TRBJ1-6; tentatively, D is TRBD1 (5 bases). CDR1 is DFQATT and CDR2 is SNEGSKA in the germline V gene (reference sequence). The CDR3 extends over 14 amino acids. V dropped 5 bases and J dropped 4 bases, with 12 bases sitting between them. The CDR3, as DNA: TGCAGTGCTTTTCAAAGGGGTTATAATTCACCCCTCCACTTT. Translating it yields CSAFQRGYNSPLHF.

The chain employs TRBV20-1 and TRBJ2-7; D assignment may be TRBD1 or TRBD2 (5 bases each). The CDR3 loop spans 13 amino acids. Germline CDR1 reads DFQATT; CDR2 reads SNEGSKA (reference sequence). V was cut by 5 bases and J by 0 bases, with 11 bases left in between. The CDR3 region is CSACSGSSYEQYF. The CDR3, as DNA: TGCAGTGCTTGCTCAGGGAGCTCCTACGAGCAGTACTTC.

The genes are TRBV5-1 and TRBJ2-2; D is tentatively TRBD1 or TRBD2 (5 bases each). Germline CDR1 and CDR2: SGHRS and YFSETQ. V lost 0 bases, J lost 6 bases, and 9 bases lay in between. This CDR3 comprises 14 residues. CDR3 sequence (DNA): TGCGCCAGCAGCTTGGCCTTGGGACCCGGGGAGCTGTTTTTT. It encodes CASSLALGPGELFF.

The V call is TRBV5-6, the J call TRBJ2-5; TRBD2 agrees at 10 bases. The CDR3 is 16 amino acids. Germline CDR1 SGHDT, CDR2 YYEEEE. V shed 0 bases and J 3 bases; nucleotides not matched to a gene: 5. CDR3 coding DNA: TGTGCCAGCAGCTTGGTATGGCTAGCGGGAGAAGAGACCCAGTACTTC. Protein product: CASSLVWLAGEETQYF.

CDR3 loop: CASSQLQGGNQPQHF. The CDR3 DNA follows: TGCGCCAGCAGCCAGTTACAGGGGGGCAATCAGCCCCAGCATTTT. V usage is TRBV4-1 and J usage is TRBJ1-5; the match to TRBD1 covers 8 bases. CDR3 length: 15 residues. Trimming took 3 bases from V and 2 from J; bases not matched to a gene: 3. Germline CDR1 is MGHRA and CDR2 is YSYEKL.

The chain couples TRBV29-1 to TRBJ1-1; D might be TRBD1 (6 bases). CDR3 length equals 14 residues. Trimming left V 4 bases short and J 0 bases short, with 12 bases between. The germline V gene has CDR1 SQVTM and CDR2 ANQGSEA. The CDR3 sequence is CSVAGTFMNTEAFF. CDR3 bases: TGCAGCGTTGCGGGGACATTCATGAACACTGAAGCTTTCTTT.

The V and J genes are TRBV6-1 and TRBJ1-1, with D unresolved. V dropped 7 bases and J dropped 5 bases, with 14 bases sitting between them. The CDR3 has 13 residues. Germline V gene sequence: CDR1 MNHNS, CDR2 SASEGT. CDR3 DNA: TGTGCCAGCATTCTTCTCACGGCGACTGAAGCTTTCTTT. It is translated as CASILLTATEAFF.

The chain combines TRBV7-2 with TRBJ1-2, with D unresolved. Germline CDR1 is SGHTA and CDR2 is FQGNSA. V gave up 5 bases and J gave up 1 base, with 8 bases separating them. The CDR3 extends over 13 amino acids. This chain's CDR3 is CASSVINNYGYTF. The CDR3 DNA sequence: TGTGCCAGCAGCGTAATTAATAACTATGGCTACACCTTC.

This sequence joins TRBV27 and TRBJ2-1; a weak D match, TRBD1 (5 bases). Trimming shortened V by 3 bases and J by 9 bases, and 15 bases separated the two germline ends. This CDR3 is built from 14 residues. CDR1 MNHEY and CDR2 SMNVEV come from the germline V gene (reference sequence). CDR3 protein: CASSLGQVIGEQFF. CDR3 coding DNA: TGTGCCAGCAGTTTGGGGCAGGTCATCGGTGAGCAGTTCTTC.

V usage is TRBV7-8 and J usage is TRBJ2-1; 11 nucleotides match TRBD2. This CDR3 is 18 amino acids long. CDR1 is SGHVS and CDR2 is FQNEAQ in the germline V gene. Unmatched junction bases numbered 12, after V lost 0 bases and J lost 8 bases. The CDR3, as DNA: TGTGCCAGCAGCTTAGCCTCGATAGCAACTAGCGGGAGTTATGAGCAGTTCTTC. It codes for CASSLASIATSGSYEQFF.